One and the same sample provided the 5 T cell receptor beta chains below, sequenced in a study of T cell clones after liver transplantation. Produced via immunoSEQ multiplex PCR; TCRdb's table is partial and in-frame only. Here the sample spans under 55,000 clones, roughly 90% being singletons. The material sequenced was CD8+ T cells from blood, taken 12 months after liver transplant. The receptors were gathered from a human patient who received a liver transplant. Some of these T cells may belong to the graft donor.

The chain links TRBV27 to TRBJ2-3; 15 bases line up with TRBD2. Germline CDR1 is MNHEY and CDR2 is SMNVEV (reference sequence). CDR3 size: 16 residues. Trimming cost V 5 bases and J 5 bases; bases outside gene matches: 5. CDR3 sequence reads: CASSPGLAGGGDTQYF. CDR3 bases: TGTGCCAGCAGTCCGGGACTAGCGGGAGGTGGAGATACGCAGTATTTT.

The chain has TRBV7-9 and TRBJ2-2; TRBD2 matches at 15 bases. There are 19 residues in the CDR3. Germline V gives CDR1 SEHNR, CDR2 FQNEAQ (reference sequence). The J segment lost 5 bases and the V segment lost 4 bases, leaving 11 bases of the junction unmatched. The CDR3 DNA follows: TGTGCCAGCAGCTGGACTAGCGGGAGGGCCTGGATTGGTACCGGGGAGCTGTTTTTT. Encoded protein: CASSWTSGRAWIGTGELFF.

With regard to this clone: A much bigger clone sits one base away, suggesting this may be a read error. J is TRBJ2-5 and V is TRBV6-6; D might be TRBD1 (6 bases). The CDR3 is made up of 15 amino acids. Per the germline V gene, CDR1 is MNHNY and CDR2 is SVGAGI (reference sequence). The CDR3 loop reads CAGSIAQGREETQYF. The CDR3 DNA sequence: TGTGCCGGCAGCATAGCACAGGGCAGGGAGGAGACCCAGTACTTC.

The CDR3 sequence is CASSLGTGRETQYF. The CDR3 coding sequence is TGCGCCAGCAGCTTGGGGACAGGGCGGGAGACCCAGTACTTC. This chain joins TRBV5-1 and TRBJ2-5; 8 nucleotides line up with TRBD1. The CDR3 has 14 residues. V lost 0 bases to trimming and J lost 5 bases; unmatched junction nucleotides: 3. Germline CDR1 and CDR2: SGHRS and YFSETQ.

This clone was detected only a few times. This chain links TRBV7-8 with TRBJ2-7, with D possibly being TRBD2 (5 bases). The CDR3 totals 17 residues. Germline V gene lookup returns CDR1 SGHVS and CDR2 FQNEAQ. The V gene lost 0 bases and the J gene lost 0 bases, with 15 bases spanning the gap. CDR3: CASSLAGGLKSSYEQYF. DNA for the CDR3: TGTGCCAGCAGCTTAGCTGGTGGACTCAAAAGCTCCTACGAGCAGTACTTC.